This T cell receptor (beta chain) comes out of a study of blood T cells in healthy people across ages. Roughly 10 milliliters of peripheral blood were drawn from each donor into EDTA-treated tubes. Total RNA amounts of at least 5.5 micrograms were extracted per sample. Study-level points and caveats: A roughly linear age-dependent decrease characterized TCR beta diversity per million T cells.

V was cut by 5 bases and J by 7 bases, with 13 bases left in between. The germline gives CDR1 KGHDR, CDR2 SFDVKD. This CDR3 comprises 14 residues. A second PCR of 7 to 11 cycles used a sample-barcoded 5' primer and a J-beta primer mix. TCRdb reanalysed the 5' RACE reads using MiXCR and keeps one entry per CDR3 protein. The sample includes 1.5 million to 2 million distinct CDR3 sequences, roughly 50% of them seen just once. In this sample, this clonotype turned up a few times. Its antigen is still unknown. The V and J genes are TRBV24-1 and TRBJ1-4; D might be TRBD1 (5 bases). Sequencing was done on a sample of blood. This receptor was obtained from a woman in her 40s in good health. The CDR3 loop is CATSGSGIGEKLFF. CDR3 nucleotide sequence: TGTGCCACCAGTGGATCAGGGATTGGTGAAAAACTGTTTTTT.